The subject of this entry is one TCR beta chain. This specimen includes other DNA sequences encoding the same CDR3. This CDR3 region has 11 residues. CDR1 and CDR2 (germline): SGHDT, YYEEEE. V was pared by 3 bases and J by 4 bases, with 2 bases between. Per the authors' pipeline: Researchers report that nucleated cell counts were estimated from reference gene primer amplification. Profiling relied on immunoSEQ multiplex PCR, and the TCRdb table lists in-frame clones only, not all of them. Clonal size and the V and J genes are those of that table, whereas D and trimming came from the DNA. The repertoire consists of roughly 200,000 clones, with over 75% occurring once and the leading ten covering 2.5% to 3%. The sample originates from a study of blood T cell repertoires in COVID-19. As for the study in general: Material from acute and convalescent COVID-19 was sourced from the United States, Italy and Spain. Sources were T cells, B-cell-depleted T cells, or PBMCs; the material itself was cDNA or gDNA.

The sample comprised peripheral blood. This sequence joins TRBV5-6 and TRBJ2-1; no reliable D call. The sequence derives from an elderly woman with active or convalescent COVID-19. The CDR3 spells CASSSYNEQFF. In DNA form, the CDR3 reads TGTGCCAGCAGCTCTTACAATGAGCAGTTCTTC.